Listed below are T cell receptor beta chains from one sample, sequenced in a study of graft-versus-host responses after intestinal transplantation. Only in-frame clones appear in the TCRdb table, and some are missing; sequencing was by immunoSEQ multiplex PCR. The data contain some 25,000 clones, 90% of them singletons. This material consisted of PBMCs, taken roughly 41 days after intestinal transplant. These receptor sequences come from a human patient who received an intestinal transplant, so some T cells may come from the graft donor. Both conserved end residues are part of each CDR3. Fields, in order: V gene, J gene, CDR3 protein.

TRBV6-5	TRBJ2-1	CASSYRGRGPYNEQFF
TRBV7-8	TRBJ1-5	CASSPPGPQHF
TRBV7-2	TRBJ2-3	CASSQFPAGRGTDTQYF
TRBV5-1	TRBJ1-2	CASSSRPTNYGYTF
TRBV27	TRBJ2-3	CASRRAGERTDTQYF
TRBV19	TRBJ1-2	CASSPGVGYGYTF
TRBV29-1	TRBJ1-2	CSVGGGLKPNYGYTF
TRBV27	TRBJ2-7	CASSLTGAYEQYF
TRBV15	TRBJ1-3	CATSGIRSGNTIYF
TRBV7-2	TRBJ2-7	CASSLWQDYSYEQYF
TRBV7-9	TRBJ1-4	CASSLDRGREKLFF
TRBV28	TRBJ2-7	CASSLPTGDLVHEQYF
TRBV5-6	TRBJ2-1	CASSFTGLLGGVFF
TRBV25-1	TRBJ1-2	CASSGQGVGGYTF
TRBV28	TRBJ2-5	CASSPRTGNQETQYF
TRBV9	TRBJ2-5	CASSEGGEETQYF
TRBV7-9	TRBJ2-4	CASSLGLNIQYF
TRBV11-2	TRBJ1-1	CASSLSNTEAFF
TRBV10-3	TRBJ1-5	CAISESGGQPQHF
TRBV4-1	TRBJ1-1	CASSQGDDTEAFF
TRBV11-2	TRBJ2-7	CASSLEVAPSYEQYF
TRBV2	TRBJ2-7	CASLLSPYEQYF
TRBV28	TRBJ2-7	CASSLQQPYEQYF
TRBV2	TRBJ1-1	CATLDRNTEAFF
TRBV18	TRBJ2-5	CASSPGLRETQYF
TRBV7-9	TRBJ1-2	CASSSQSTGQGSDYGYTF
TRBV18	TRBJ1-2	CASRSGQPNYGYTF
TRBV28	TRBJ2-3	CASIQKSHWADTQYF
TRBV10-3	TRBJ2-3	CAISEFTRTDTQYF
TRBV10-1	TRBJ2-7	CASSESHPTGCSYEQYF
TRBV9	TRBJ2-2	CASSVGLAGGPTGELFF
TRBV11-2	TRBJ2-7	CASSMGPRSSYEQYF
TRBV5-1	TRBJ2-2	CASSFVGRAPGELFF
TRBV4-1	TRBJ2-1	CASSQDPASSFYNEQFF
TRBV13	TRBJ2-1	CASSSSGPRRYEQFF
TRBV5-1	TRBJ1-1	CASSTRRGRTEAFF
TRBV15	TRBJ2-1	CATSWSGRSPYNEQFF
TRBV18	TRBJ1-2	CASSPLDRGNYGYTF
TRBV7-9	TRBJ2-7	CASSFSGREYEQYF
TRBV27	TRBJ1-2	CASTSTGSQKNYGYTF
TRBV27	TRBJ2-1	CASSLFNHNEQFF
TRBV11-2	TRBJ1-2	CASSFPTGSPYGYTF
TRBV28	TRBJ2-2	CASSLAGLLAGGTGELFF
TRBV5-1	TRBJ2-7	CASSLDGLEQYF
TRBV27	TRBJ2-3	CASSLDPGRSTDTQYF
TRBV9	TRBJ2-1	CASSGPGQAGLYEQFF
TRBV11-2	TRBJ1-4	CASSFFHRYKEKLFF
TRBV5-1	TRBJ2-1	CASSPGTIYNEQFF
TRBV4-3	TRBJ2-7	CASSQDQVREQYF
TRBV27	TRBJ2-7	CASSLLWYEQYF
TRBV4-3	TRBJ2-5	CASSQETWTNLGKTQYF
TRBV4-1	TRBJ2-7	CASQVIGRLEQYF
TRBV6-4	TRBJ2-3	CASSVFPGQGNTDTQYF
TRBV4-3	TRBJ1-4	CASSQDRGREKLFF